This T cell receptor (beta chain) was captured by sequencing in a study of blood T cell repertoires in COVID-19 (dated by TCRdb to 2018 to 2020). Notes on the research overall: Samples from collaborators originated in the United States, Italy and Spain and spanned both the acute and convalescent phases of COVID-19. The prospective study material was composed of cDNA or gDNA derived from T cells, B-cell-depleted T cells, or PBMCs. Deeply sampled blood TCRbeta repertoires from subjects exposed to, actively infected with, or recovered from COVID-19 were included in the dataset. The repertoires were made available in a free public database intended to serve as a resource for research on the immune response to SARS-CoV-2. Samples came from the ongoing ImmuneRACE study (first 160 participants) plus 1,254 subjects from 6 global collaborators. A de-identified subject ID, COVID-19 status, age in years and sex were almost always included in the sample metadata. Where HLA class I and class II types were available, the types were taken from metadata supplied by the sample provider, not from assay-based typing.

Participants in the prospective study were aged roughly 18 to 89 years, lived in over 20 United States geographic areas, and enrolled through a virtual design. In the prospective study, participants were assigned to cohorts based on the clinical history participants reported in a screening survey and a study questionnaire. In the prospective study, mobile phlebotomists collected whole blood, serum and a nasopharyngeal or oropharyngeal swab from each participant. Additional blood draws and questionnaires over an approximately 2-month period could optionally be provided by prospective study participants. Before DNA extraction, blood samples from the prospective study were shipped at room temperature or frozen. From cysteine to phenylalanine, the CDR3 is 15 amino acids long. The sequence is cut down to CDR3 DNA, 45 bases in frame from base 1. V trim: 4 bases; J trim: 4 bases; unmatched bases: 6. CDR1 and CDR2, per the germline V gene, are SGHTA and FQGNSA.

TCRbeta CDR3 regions were amplified from genomic DNA using the immunoSEQ Assay, a bias-controlled multiplex PCR. On the study's bioinformatics: Within the assay, amplification of reference gene primers was used to estimate how many nucleated cells each sample contained. To quantify the absolute abundance of each unique TCRbeta CDR3 rearrangement, sequence reads were collapsed and filtered. For each sample, productive Simpson clonality was calculated as the square root of Simpson's diversity index across productive rearrangements. TCRdb provides this immuneACCESS table in a form limited to in-frame rearrangements. Some clones are lacking; in checked studies, under half of them reflect an unresolved V gene, and why the rest are absent is not known. V, J and clone size are taken as reported in that table, and D and trimming were inferred from the DNA itself. In all, the sample holds under 500,000 clones, and 87% of those were seen once. Jointly, the top ten make up almost 2% of the sample.

What the authors observed across the whole study: Clinical and demographic metadata were provided uncurated, with the amount varying by source and participant.

With respect to this clone: Its binding antigen is unknown. No quality values exist for individual bases; no much larger clone is one base distant.

This receptor was obtained from a woman aged 18-29 years with acute COVID-19. The rearranged chain carries TRBV7-2 and TRBJ2-2, and 7 junction bases match TRBD2. Sequencing was performed on PBMCs or T cells enriched from blood (not recorded which). At the DNA level, the sequence is TGTGCCAGCAGCTACGGACTAGAGGGCACCGGGGAGCTGTTTTTT. It translates as CASSYGLEGTGELFF.